This T cell receptor (beta chain) was recovered during a study of blood T cell repertoires in COVID-19. Study summary: Collection of acute and convalescent COVID-19 samples took place in the United States, Italy and Spain. The analysed material was cDNA or gDNA that came from T cells, B-cell-depleted T cells, or PBMCs.

As handled by the study authors: Reference gene primer amplification gave estimated nucleated cell counts. Sequencing was performed with immunoSEQ multiplex PCR; in TCRdb, only in-frame clones are kept and a portion is missing. V and J calls and clone size are given by that table; D and trimming were obtained from the DNA. The sample holds tens of thousands of clones, approximately 78% seen once. The length of the CDR3 is 13 residues. The V and J ends lost 2 bases and 6 bases respectively, with 14 bases between them. Looked up from germline, CDR1 is GTSNPN and CDR2 is SVGIG (reference sequence). The rearrangement joins TRBV30 to TRBJ2-7; D may be TRBD2 (5 bases). The clonotype comes from an elderly woman with active or convalescent COVID-19. The sequenced sample was peripheral blood. CDR3 bases: TGTGCCTGGAGTTCCCGTAGCGTAGGCGAGCAGTACTTC. Protein sequence: CAWSSRSVGEQYF.